The 23 T cell receptor beta chains reported below all come from one sample, sequenced in a study of T cell changes during pregnancy in multiple sclerosis. Only in-frame clones appear in the TCRdb table, and some are missing; sequencing was by immunoSEQ multiplex PCR. The table records roughly 14,000 clones, 80% to 90% of them present only once. Sequenced here: CD8+ T cells from peripheral blood mononuclear cells, sampled in the first trimester of pregnancy. The origin of the receptors is a female donor with multiple sclerosis, enrolled in a pregnancy study.

The rearrangement joins TRBV28 to TRBJ2-4, with a possible D match to TRBD1 (5 bases). The CDR3 is 17 amino acids. Between the trimmed V and J ends, which lost 4 bases and 0 bases, there was a span of 16 bases. Looked up from germline, CDR1 is MDHEN and CDR2 is SYDVKM. CDR3 in DNA: TGTGCCAGCAGTTCCCCTGACAGTGGGCTAGCCAAAAACATTCAGTACTTC. The encoded protein is CASSSPDSGLAKNIQYF.

This chain uses TRBV7-6 with TRBJ1-3, with D perhaps matching TRBD1 (6 bases). The CDR3 is 17 residues long. V shed 1 base and J shed 1 base, with 14 bases lying between them. CDR1 SGHVS and CDR2 FNYEAQ come from the germline V gene. The CDR3 DNA reads TGTGCCAGCAGCTTAGAAACAGGGCTTAATTCTGGAAACACCATATATTTT. This translates into CASSLETGLNSGNTIYF.

The chain links TRBV10-3 to TRBJ2-7, with a possible D match to TRBD1 (5 bases). CDR3 length: 14 residues. Per the germline V gene, CDR1 is ENHRY and CDR2 is SYGVKD. Between the trimmed V and J ends, which lost 6 bases and 5 bases, there was a span of 17 bases. CDR3 DNA: TGTGCCATCAGCCCATCCCAGGGTGGCGACGAGCAGTACTTC. Protein: CAISPSQGGDEQYF.

This chain connects TRBV5-1 to TRBJ1-2; D possibly corresponds to TRBD1 (5 bases). Per the germline V gene, CDR1 is SGHRS and CDR2 is YFSETQ. The CDR3 is 14 amino acids. Trimming left V 4 bases short and J 4 bases short, with 14 bases between. In DNA, the CDR3 is TGCGCCAGCAGCCCCGACAGCAAGTCCTATGGCTACACCTTC. It encodes CASSPDSKSYGYTF.

The genes are TRBV9 and TRBJ2-2; 9 bases fit TRBD1. The germline V gene has CDR1 SGDLS and CDR2 YYNGEE. This CDR3 has 17 amino acids. Germline trimming cut 1 base from V and 0 bases from J; bases unmatched to any gene: 4. The CDR3 DNA follows: TGTGCCAGCAGCGTACCGGGACAGGGCGCGAACACCGGGGAGCTGTTTTTT. Translating gives CASSVPGQGANTGELFF. Based on the CDR3 plus reference TRBV9 and TRBJ2-2, the full variable domain is DSGVTQTPKHLITATGQRVTLRCSPRSGDLSVYWYQQSLDQGLQFLIQYYNGEERAKGNILERFSAQQFPDLHSELNLSSLELGDSALYFCASSVPGQGANTGELFFGEGSRLTVL.

The chain is built from TRBV27 and TRBJ1-2; 10 bases line up with TRBD1. The CDR3 covers 14 residues. The ends lost 5 bases at V and 8 bases at J; junction bases unmatched: 8. From germline, CDR1 is MNHEY and CDR2 SMNVEV (reference sequence). The CDR3 coding sequence is TGTGCCAGCAGTCCCCCGGGACAGGGGAAAGGCTACACCTTC. It encodes CASSPPGQGKGYTF.

The chain joins TRBV12-2 to TRBJ2-2; the table's D call TRBD2 went unverified against the DNA. TRBV12-2 is classified as a pseudogene. The CDR3 extends over 17 amino acids. CDR3 coding DNA: TGTGCAAGTCGTTCAATCTCCTCGGTTCGAGTCACCGGGGAGCTGTTTTTT. It is translated as CASRSISSVRVTGELFF.

This chain uses TRBV5-3 with TRBJ2-7; 9 positions agree with TRBD1. TRBV5-3 is classed as an ORF, of uncertain function. V gave up 4 bases and J gave up 6 bases; unmatched junction bases: 23. The length of the CDR3 is 19 residues. The CDR3 is CARSPEKGQGVNSGSEQYF. CDR3 nucleotides: TGTGCCAGAAGCCCCGAAAAGGGACAGGGTGTAAACAGTGGTTCCGAGCAGTACTTC.

This chain uses TRBV9 with TRBJ2-3; D is possibly TRBD2 (5 bases). The CDR3 length is 15 residues. Germline CDR1 is SGDLS and CDR2 is YYNGEE. Trimming stripped 2 bases from V and 6 bases from J, with 16 bases between. CDR3 region: CASSVGLDRRDTQYF. The CDR3 bases are TGTGCCAGCAGCGTCGGACTGGACCGTCGGGATACGCAGTATTTT.

The rearrangement links TRBV5-1 to TRBJ2-7; TRBD1 matches 8 bases. Germline-derived CDR1 and CDR2 are SGHRS and YFSETQ. V was clipped by 3 bases and J by 1 base; unmatched bases: 3. The length of the CDR3 is 14 residues. The CDR3 region is CASSSTGASYEQYF. The CDR3 coding sequence is TGCGCCAGCAGCTCGACAGGGGCATCCTACGAGCAGTACTTC. The whole variable domain, filled in from reference TRBV5-1 and TRBJ2-7, reads KAGVTQTPRYLIKTRGQQVTLSCSPISGHRSVSWYQQTPGQGLQFLFEYFSETQRNKGNFPGRFSGRQFSNSRSEMNVSTLELGDSALYLCASSSTGASYEQYFGPGTRLTVT.

The chain couples TRBV13 to TRBJ2-1; 16 nucleotides align to TRBD2. Trimming took 5 bases from V and 8 from J; bases not matched to a gene: 6. The CDR3 runs to 16 residues. CDR1 and CDR2 (germline): PRHDT, FYEKMQ (reference sequence). The CDR3 DNA reads as TGTGCCAGCAGCCCTGGGACTAGCGGGGGGGTCTATGAGCAGTTCTTC. Translated, it gives CASSPGTSGGVYEQFF.

This rearrangement joins TRBV19 to TRBJ2-3, with TRBD2 matching 11 bases. The CDR3 spans 18 residues. Germline V lookup: CDR1 LNHDA, CDR2 SQIVND (reference sequence). V shed 0 bases, J shed 2 bases, and the junction held 7 bases outside the gene matches. The CDR3 DNA reads TGTGCCAGTAGTATAGATCTGATAGCGGGAGGGGTCACAGATACGCAGTATTTT. Encoded protein: CASSIDLIAGGVTDTQYF.

This chain links TRBV5-5 with TRBJ1-5; D not certain. CDR1 is SGHKS and CDR2 is YYEKEE in the germline V gene (reference sequence). This CDR3 spans 13 amino acids. V lost 3 bases, J lost 4 bases, and 8 bases lay in between. DNA for the CDR3: TGTGCCAGCAGCTCGGACTGGAATCAGCCCCAGCATTTT. Protein sequence: CASSSDWNQPQHF.

This rearrangement joins TRBV27 to TRBJ2-5; maybe TRBD2 (6 bases). Between the trimmed V and J ends, which lost 6 bases and 5 bases, there was a span of 16 bases. In germline, CDR1 is MNHEY, CDR2 SMNVEV (reference sequence). The CDR3 has 14 amino acids. This CDR3 is CASRREPRSETQYF. The CDR3 DNA reads as TGTGCCAGCAGACGGGAGCCGAGGTCGGAGACCCAGTACTTC.

V gene TRBV27 combines with J gene TRBJ1-5; D not certain. The CDR3 loop spans 15 amino acids. V was cut by 0 bases and J by 9 bases, with 15 bases left in between. Germline V gives CDR1 MNHEY, CDR2 SMNVEV (reference sequence). CDR3 in amino acids: CASSLSAEEGGPQHF. Written as DNA, the CDR3 is TGTGCCAGCAGTTTATCGGCGGAGGAGGGTGGGCCCCAGCATTTT.

The rearrangement joins TRBV6-4 to TRBJ2-5; TRBD2 aligns across 8 bases. The ends lost 3 bases at V and 3 bases at J; junction bases unmatched: 0. The CDR3 consists of 13 residues. Looked up from germline, CDR1 is MRHNA and CDR2 is SNTAGT. CDR3 region: CASSEREEETQYF. The CDR3 nucleotides read TGTGCCAGCAGTGAGCGGGAGGAAGAGACCCAGTACTTC.

The V gene is TRBV6-1, the J gene TRBJ1-1, with D unclear. With 6 bases removed from V and 4 bases from J, the gap between germline ends came to 9 bases. The germline V gene encodes CDR1 MNHNS and CDR2 SASEGT. The CDR3 consists of 12 residues. Written as DNA, the CDR3 is TGTGCCAGCAGGGAGTTGGTCACTGAAGCTTTCTTT. Amino acid sequence: CASRELVTEAFF.

The chain uses TRBV19 and TRBJ1-2; maybe TRBD1 (5 bases). This CDR3 has 15 residues. Germline V CDR1 and CDR2: LNHDA, SQIVND (reference sequence). V was trimmed by 5 bases and J by 6 bases, leaving 19 bases between them. CDR3 sequence: CASSSLIGESHGYTF. DNA for the CDR3: TGTGCCAGTAGTTCCCTGATAGGGGAATCCCATGGCTACACCTTC.

The rearrangement links TRBV6-1 to TRBJ1-5; D unresolved. This CDR3 contains 12 residues. Germline V gene data show CDR1 as MNHNS and CDR2 as SASEGT. Trimming stripped 3 bases from V and 6 bases from J, with 6 bases between. The CDR3 DNA sequence: TGTGCCAGCAGTGATAGCCTTCAGCCCCAGCATTTT. It translates to CASSDSLQPQHF.

The chain recombines TRBV6-4 with TRBJ2-3, with 9 nucleotides matching TRBD2. The germline CDR1 and CDR2 sequences are MRHNA and SNTAGT. The ends lost 4 bases at V and 3 bases at J; junction bases unmatched: 5. The CDR3 is made up of 15 amino acids. CDR3 coding DNA: TGTGCCAGCAGTGTTGGTAGCGGGGGAACAGATACGCAGTATTTT. Protein sequence: CASSVGSGGTDTQYF.

The chain combines TRBV5-4 with TRBJ2-7; 7 positions agree with TRBD2. V lost 3 bases and J lost 0; bases outside the gene matches: 6. Per the germline V gene, CDR1 is SGHNT and CDR2 is YYREEE (reference sequence). The CDR3 sequence is 15 residues long. CDR3 region: CASSSLGGSSYEQYF. Written as DNA, the CDR3 is TGTGCCAGCAGCTCCCTGGGCGGGAGCTCCTACGAGCAGTACTTC.

This chain connects TRBV7-9 to TRBJ2-7; 8 positions agree with TRBD2. This CDR3 region has 14 residues. CDR1 SEHNR and CDR2 FQNEAQ come from the germline V gene (reference sequence). The J segment lost 5 bases and the V segment lost 5 bases, leaving 8 bases of the junction unmatched. For the CDR3, the DNA is TGTGCCAGCAGCCCTCGCGGGGGGCGGAACGAGCAGTACTTC. It specifies CASSPRGGRNEQYF. The full variable domain, rest sourced from reference TRBV7-9 and TRBJ2-7, is DTGVSQNPRHKITKRGQNVTFRCDPISEHNRLYWYRQTLGQGPEFLTYFQNEAQLEKSRLLSDRFSAERPKGSFSTLEIQRTEQGDSAMYLCASSPRGGRNEQYFGPGTRLTVT.

This clone was counted a single time. The chain has TRBV28 and TRBJ2-5, with 8 bases that match TRBD2. The CDR3 is made up of 18 amino acids. The germline V gene encodes CDR1 MDHEN and CDR2 SYDVKM. With V trimmed by 2 bases and J by 3 bases, 14 bases remained unmatched. The CDR3 region has the DNA TGTGCCAGCAGTTTAGAGGAGATTAGCGGGGTAGATGAAGAGACCCAGTACTTC. The encoded protein is CASSLEEISGVDEETQYF.